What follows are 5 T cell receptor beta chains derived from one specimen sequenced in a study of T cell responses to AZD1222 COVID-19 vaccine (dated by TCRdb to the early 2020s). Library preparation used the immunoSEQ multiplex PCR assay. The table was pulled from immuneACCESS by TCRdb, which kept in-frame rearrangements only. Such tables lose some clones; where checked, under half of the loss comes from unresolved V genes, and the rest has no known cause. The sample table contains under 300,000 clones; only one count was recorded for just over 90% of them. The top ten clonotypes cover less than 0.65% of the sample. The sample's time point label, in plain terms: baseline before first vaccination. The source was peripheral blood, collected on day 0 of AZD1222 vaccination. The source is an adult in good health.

DNA for the CDR3: TGTGCCAGCAGCTTAGGCGGGCTAGCGGGAGGCCCTCGAAGAGCCGGGGAGCTGTTTTTT. It codes for CASSLGGLAGGPRRAGELFF. The chain is built from TRBV5-4 and TRBJ2-2, with 11 bases that match TRBD2. The CDR3 spans 20 residues. Germline V gene data show CDR1 as SGHNT and CDR2 as YYREEE (reference sequence). The V gene end was trimmed by 2 bases and the J gene end by 6 bases; junction bases not matched to a gene: 18.

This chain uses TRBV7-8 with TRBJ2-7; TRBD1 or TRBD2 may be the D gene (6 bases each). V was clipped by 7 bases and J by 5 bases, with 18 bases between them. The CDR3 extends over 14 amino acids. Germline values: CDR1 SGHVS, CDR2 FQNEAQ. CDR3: CASTYPGAGNEQYF. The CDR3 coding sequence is TGTGCCAGCACTTATCCGGGGGCGGGGAACGAGCAGTACTTC. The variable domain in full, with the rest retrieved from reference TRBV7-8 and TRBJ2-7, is GAGVSQSPRYKVAKRGQDVALRCDPISGHVSLFWYQQALGQGPEFLTYFQNEAQLDKSGLPSDRFFAERPEGSVSTLKIQRTQQEDSAVYLCASTYPGAGNEQYFGPGTRLTVT.

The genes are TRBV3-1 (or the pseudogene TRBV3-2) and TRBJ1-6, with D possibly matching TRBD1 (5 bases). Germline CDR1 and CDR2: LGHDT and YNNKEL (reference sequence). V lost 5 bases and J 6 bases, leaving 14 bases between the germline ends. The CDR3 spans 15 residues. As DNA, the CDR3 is TGTGCCAGCAGCAGGCGAGGGGCCATTAATTCACCCCTCCACTTT. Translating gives CASSRRGAINSPLHF.

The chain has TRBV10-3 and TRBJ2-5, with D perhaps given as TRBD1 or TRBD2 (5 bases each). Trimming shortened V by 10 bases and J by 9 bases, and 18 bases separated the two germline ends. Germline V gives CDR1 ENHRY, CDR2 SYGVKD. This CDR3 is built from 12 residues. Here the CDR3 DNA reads TGTGCCAGCCGGGACGACCTAGGGTCCCAGTACTTC. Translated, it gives CASRDDLGSQYF.

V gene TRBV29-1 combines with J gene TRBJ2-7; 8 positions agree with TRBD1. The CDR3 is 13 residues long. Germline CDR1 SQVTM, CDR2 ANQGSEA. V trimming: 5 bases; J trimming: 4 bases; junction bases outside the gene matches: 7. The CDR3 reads CSVTGQGGYEQYF. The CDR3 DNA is TGCAGCGTTACCGGACAGGGAGGATACGAGCAGTACTTC.